A single sample gave rise to the 6 T cell receptor beta chains below, sequenced in a study of regulatory T cells in long-lasting Graves disease. Libraries of TCR beta came from iRepertoire HTBI primers plus Arm-PCR of CDR3 regions. TCRdb analysed the multiplex PCR reads with MiXCR anew, one entry per CDR3 protein. The sample holds almost 450,000 distinct CDR3 sequences, around 15% seen once. The time point denotes: newly diagnosed GD, antithyroid drugs for less than 3 months. Making the TCR library involved RNA that had been extracted from PBMCs. These data were also filed under a second study, of T cells in Graves' hyperthyroidism and ophthalmopathy.

Sample: peripheral blood mononuclear cells (PBMCs), taken at new diagnosis, from a patient treated with antithyroid drugs. These receptor sequences come from a woman under 40 with Graves disease.

This clonotype was seen at least ten times. The V and J genes are TRBV30 and TRBJ1-1, with D possibly TRBD1 on 5 matching bases. In germline, CDR1 is GTSNPN, CDR2 SVGIG (reference sequence). V was clipped by 3 bases and J by 4 bases, with 12 bases between them. CDR3 length: 13 amino acids. This CDR3 reads CAWRKRGPTEAFF. The CDR3 coding sequence is TGTGCCTGGAGGAAGAGGGGCCCCACTGAAGCTTTCTTT. The full variable domain, in which reference TRBV30 and TRBJ1-1 provide the parts outside the CDR3, is SQTIHQWPATLVQPVGSPLSLECTVEGTSNPNLYWYRQAAGRGLQLLFYSVGIGQISSEVPQNLSASRPQDRQFILSSKKLLLSDSGFYLCAWRKRGPTEAFFGQGTRLTVV.

The genes are TRBV9 and TRBJ1-1, with D uncertain. The length of the CDR3 is 16 residues. Germline values: CDR1 SGDLS, CDR2 YYNGEE. V was clipped by 0 bases and J by 3 bases, with 15 bases between them. CDR3 loop: CASSVGDIGAYTEAFF. In DNA, the CDR3 is TGTGCCAGCAGCGTAGGAGATATTGGAGCTTACACTGAAGCTTTCTTT.

There are many counts of this clonotype. The gene calls are TRBV11-1 and TRBJ2-7; TRBD2 is a possible D gene (6 bases). V lost 0 bases and J 4 bases, leaving 7 bases between the germline ends. The V gene's germline CDR1 is SGHAT and CDR2 FQDESV (reference sequence). This CDR3 is built from 13 residues. The chain's CDR3 is CASSLATRYEQYF. CDR3 coding DNA: TGTGCCAGCAGCTTAGCGACTAGATACGAGCAGTACTTC.

This clonotype was observed a handful of times. The gene calls are TRBV28 and TRBJ2-5; D call uncertain. The CDR3 is 14 residues long. V was trimmed by 7 bases and J by 4 bases, leaving 16 bases between them. CDR1 is MDHEN, CDR2 SYDVKM, per germline. The CDR3 DNA reads as TGTGCCAGCAACCCCCCGGCACAATTAGAGACCCAGTACTTC. Amino acids: CASNPPAQLETQYF.

This clonotype was seen a handful of times. The chain combines TRBV19 with TRBJ1-1; D is unclear. The V and J ends lost 3 bases and 4 bases respectively, with 6 bases between them. This CDR3 has 12 residues. Germline V gene sequence: CDR1 LNHDA, CDR2 SQIVND (reference sequence). The CDR3 region has the DNA TGTGCCAGTAGTATCGGGAGCACTGAAGCTTTCTTT. Translation: CASSIGSTEAFF.

J is TRBJ2-1 and V is TRBV14, with D possibly being TRBD2 (6 bases). V was clipped by 4 bases and J by 6 bases, with 22 bases between them. Germline loops: CDR1 SGHDN, CDR2 FVKESK. CDR3 length: 17 amino acids. CDR3 DNA: TGTGCCAGCAGCCTCGGGGGTCGGGGTCCCCCCTCCAATGAGCAGTTCTTC. The encoded protein is CASSLGGRGPPSNEQFF.